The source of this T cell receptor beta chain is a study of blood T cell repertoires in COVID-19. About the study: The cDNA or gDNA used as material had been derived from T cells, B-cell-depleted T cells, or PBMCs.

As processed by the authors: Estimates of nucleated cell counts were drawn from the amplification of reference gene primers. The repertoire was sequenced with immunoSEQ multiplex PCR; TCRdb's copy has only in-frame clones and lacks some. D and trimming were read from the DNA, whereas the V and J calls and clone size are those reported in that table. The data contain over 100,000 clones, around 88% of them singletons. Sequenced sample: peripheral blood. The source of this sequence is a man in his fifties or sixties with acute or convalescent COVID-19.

CDR3 protein: CAWSAVSGSSDTQYF. CDR3 sequence (DNA): TGTGCCTGGAGTGCGGTTAGCGGGAGCTCAGATACGCAGTATTTT. The V gene is TRBV30, the J gene TRBJ2-3; 9 bases agree with TRBD2. This CDR3 region has 15 residues. The germline CDR1 and CDR2 sequences are GTSNPN and SVGIG (reference sequence). The V gene end was trimmed by 1 base and the J gene end by 4 bases; junction bases not matched to a gene: 6.